These T cell receptor beta chains were read from a single sample in a study of response to subunit inactivated influenza vaccine. TCRdb re-analysed the RT-PCR reads in MiXCR, keeping a single row per CDR3 protein. The sample records around 580,000 distinct CDR3 sequences, about 12% being singletons. Source: PBMCs from blood, taken on the day of vaccination. The receptors come from a man in his fifties or sixties who received an inactivated influenza vaccine. CDR3s include the opening cysteine and the closing phenylalanine or tryptophan. The order of the fields is clone size, V gene, D gene, J gene, CDR3 DNA, CDR3 protein. The D gene is left open where the match is weak. Some rows mark clone size as missing; the rest say once, few, many or name a class of expanded clone.

clone_size: -; v_call: TRBV5-1; d_call: -; j_call: TRBJ2-5; cdr3_nt: TGCGCCAGCAGCTCCGGGACCAAAGAGACCCAGTACTTC; cdr3_aa: CASSSGTKETQYF
clone_size: -; v_call: TRBV20-1; d_call: TRBD2; j_call: TRBJ2-7; cdr3_nt: TGCAGTGCTAGGGGGACTAGCGGGGAGCAGTACTTC; cdr3_aa: CSARGTSGEQYF
clone_size: -; v_call: TRBV18; d_call: TRBD2; j_call: TRBJ2-5; cdr3_nt: TGTGCCAGCTCACCCCCGGGACTAGCACAAGAGACCCAGTACTTC; cdr3_aa: CASSPPGLAQETQYF
clone_size: -; v_call: TRBV7-7; d_call: TRBD1; j_call: TRBJ2-5; cdr3_nt: TGTGCCAGCAGCCCCACGACAGGGTACGGCCAAGAGACCCAGTACTTC; cdr3_aa: CASSPTTGYGQETQYF
clone_size: few; v_call: TRBV7-7; d_call: -; j_call: TRBJ2-2; cdr3_nt: TGTGCTAGCAGCTTCAGGGAATCCGGGGAGCTGTTTTTT; cdr3_aa: CASSFRESGELFF
clone_size: -; v_call: TRBV5-8; d_call: -; j_call: TRBJ1-6; cdr3_nt: TGTGCCAGCAGCTGGGGGGATTCACCCCTCCACTTT; cdr3_aa: CASSWGDSPLHF
clone_size: -; v_call: TRBV6-5; d_call: -; j_call: TRBJ1-1; cdr3_nt: TGTGCCAGCAGTTACAAGGGGGGGACTGAAGCTTTCTTT; cdr3_aa: CASSYKGGTEAFF
clone_size: -; v_call: TRBV28; d_call: -; j_call: TRBJ1-2; cdr3_nt: TGTGCCAGCAGTTTTGTTGAAGGGAAGGACTATGGCTACACCTTC; cdr3_aa: CASSFVEGKDYGYTF
clone_size: many; v_call: TRBV30; d_call: -; j_call: TRBJ2-7; cdr3_nt: TGTGCCTGGAGTGTCAAGGGTTTCGGAGGAGAGCAGTACTTC; cdr3_aa: CAWSVKGFGGEQYF
clone_size: few; v_call: TRBV7-9; d_call: -; j_call: TRBJ1-5; cdr3_nt: TGTGCCAGCAGCTTAGCGTTGGGGGTGGCGAATCAGCCCCAGCATTTT; cdr3_aa: CASSLALGVANQPQHF
clone_size: many; v_call: TRBV7-8; d_call: -; j_call: TRBJ2-5; cdr3_nt: TGTGCCAGCAGCATCCCTGGCAGGGGTGTGGAGACCCAGTACTTC; cdr3_aa: CASSIPGRGVETQYF
clone_size: few; v_call: TRBV15; d_call: -; j_call: TRBJ2-1; cdr3_nt: TGTGCCACCAGCACACAGAGAAGCTCCTACAATGAGCAGTTCTTC; cdr3_aa: CATSTQRSSYNEQFF
clone_size: -; v_call: TRBV19; d_call: -; j_call: TRBJ2-7; cdr3_nt: TGTGCCAGTAGTCCCGGACTGAGGGCCTCGATCTACGAGCAGTACTTC; cdr3_aa: CASSPGLRASIYEQYF
clone_size: many; v_call: TRBV12-3/TRBV12-4; d_call: TRBD2; j_call: TRBJ2-7; cdr3_nt: TGCGCCAGCAGCTTGACGGGAGGGTCGTACGAGCAGTACTTC; cdr3_aa: CASSLTGGSYEQYF
clone_size: -; v_call: TRBV20-1; d_call: -; j_call: TRBJ1-2; cdr3_nt: TGCAGTGCTATAGCCGGGGACACCGCTAACTATGGCTACACCTTC; cdr3_aa: CSAIAGDTANYGYTF
clone_size: -; v_call: TRBV6-1; d_call: TRBD2; j_call: TRBJ2-1; cdr3_nt: TGTGCCAGCAGTGTCAGCGGGGGGGGGCATACCAATGAGCAGTTCTTC; cdr3_aa: CASSVSGGGHTNEQFF
clone_size: few; v_call: TRBV20-1; d_call: TRBD2; j_call: TRBJ2-7; cdr3_nt: TGCAGTGCTAGAAACCGCGGGAGCCTAGATCGGGAGCAGTACTTC; cdr3_aa: CSARNRGSLDREQYF
clone_size: -; v_call: TRBV15; d_call: TRBD1; j_call: TRBJ2-2; cdr3_nt: TGTGCCACCAGCTCACACAGGGGGGTCACCGGGGAGCTGTTTTTT; cdr3_aa: CATSSHRGVTGELFF
clone_size: -; v_call: TRBV6-5; d_call: -; j_call: TRBJ2-1; cdr3_nt: TGTGCCAGCAGTTCCACTAGTCACAATGAGCAGTTCTTC; cdr3_aa: CASSSTSHNEQFF
clone_size: -; v_call: TRBV5-1; d_call: -; j_call: TRBJ1-2; cdr3_nt: TGCGCCAGCAGCTTGGCGGTAGCTAACTATGGCTACACCTTC; cdr3_aa: CASSLAVANYGYTF
clone_size: -; v_call: TRBV28; d_call: TRBD1; j_call: TRBJ2-5; cdr3_nt: TGTGCCAGCAGCTCCGCCGGGACAGGGGCCCGAGAGACCCAGTACTTC; cdr3_aa: CASSSAGTGARETQYF
clone_size: few; v_call: TRBV7-9; d_call: TRBD2; j_call: TRBJ2-7; cdr3_nt: TGTGCCAGCTCAGCCGGGACTAGAGGCTCCTACGAGCAGTACTTC; cdr3_aa: CASSAGTRGSYEQYF
clone_size: few; v_call: TRBV20-1; d_call: -; j_call: TRBJ1-6; cdr3_nt: TGCAGTGCTCCCGCGAGGGGCAATAATTCACCCCTCCACTTT; cdr3_aa: CSAPARGNNSPLHF
clone_size: -; v_call: TRBV11-1; d_call: -; j_call: TRBJ2-1; cdr3_nt: TGTGCCAGCAGCTTCCACCAACTTGGTGAGGGTGGCAATGAGCAGTTCTTC; cdr3_aa: CASSFHQLGEGGNEQFF
clone_size: few; v_call: TRBV3-1; d_call: -; j_call: TRBJ2-7; cdr3_nt: TGTGCCAGCAGCCGGGGGGTGTTGGGTTTC; cdr3_aa: CASSRGVLGF
clone_size: -; v_call: TRBV5-1; d_call: TRBD1; j_call: TRBJ2-7; cdr3_nt: TGCGCCAGCAGTCGCGAAGGGGGCTATCACTACGAGCAGTACTTC; cdr3_aa: CASSREGGYHYEQYF
clone_size: many; v_call: TRBV5-1; d_call: -; j_call: TRBJ2-7; cdr3_nt: TGCGCCAGCAGACCAGCGGATTACTACGAGCAGTACTTC; cdr3_aa: CASRPADYYEQYF
clone_size: few; v_call: TRBV28; d_call: TRBD2; j_call: TRBJ2-7; cdr3_nt: TGTGCCAGCAGTTTTATCCGGACTAGCGGGTTGGGCGAGCAGTACTTC; cdr3_aa: CASSFIRTSGLGEQYF
clone_size: few; v_call: TRBV12-3/TRBV12-4; d_call: TRBD2; j_call: TRBJ2-3; cdr3_nt: TGTGCCAGCAGTTTGAGGCGACTAGCGGAGAGCACAGATACGCAGTATTTT; cdr3_aa: CASSLRRLAESTDTQYF
clone_size: -; v_call: TRBV10-3; d_call: -; j_call: TRBJ2-7; cdr3_nt: TGTGCCATCAGTGGTACCACAACCGACAAAGAGCAGTACTTC; cdr3_aa: CAISGTTTDKEQYF
clone_size: -; v_call: TRBV19; d_call: TRBD2; j_call: TRBJ2-7; cdr3_nt: TGTGCCAGTACTAGCGGGAGAACCTACGAGCAGTACTTC; cdr3_aa: CASTSGRTYEQYF
clone_size: many; v_call: TRBV5-1; d_call: TRBD2; j_call: TRBJ2-1; cdr3_nt: TGCGCCAGCAGCCAGACCCTGGGGACTAGCGGATACAATGAGCAGTTCTTC; cdr3_aa: CASSQTLGTSGYNEQFF
clone_size: many; v_call: TRBV10-3; d_call: -; j_call: TRBJ2-7; cdr3_nt: TGTGCCATCAGTGAGGGCTCCTTGAGCTACGAGCAGTACTTC; cdr3_aa: CAISEGSLSYEQYF
clone_size: few; v_call: TRBV6-1; d_call: TRBD1; j_call: TRBJ1-2; cdr3_nt: TGTGCCAGCACCGGGGACAGGGTAAACTATGGCTACACCTTC; cdr3_aa: CASTGDRVNYGYTF
clone_size: few; v_call: TRBV15; d_call: -; j_call: TRBJ2-1; cdr3_nt: TGTGCCACCAGCAGAGTTGCGAATTACAATGAGCAGTTCTTC; cdr3_aa: CATSRVANYNEQFF
clone_size: -; v_call: TRBV20-1; d_call: -; j_call: TRBJ2-2; cdr3_nt: TGCAGTGCTAGTTCTACGGCAGATGGCACCGGGGAGCTGTTTTTT; cdr3_aa: CSASSTADGTGELFF
clone_size: many; v_call: TRBV7-2; d_call: -; j_call: TRBJ2-1; cdr3_nt: TGTGCCAGCAGCTTTACGGGGGTCTCTTACAATGAGCAGTTCTTC; cdr3_aa: CASSFTGVSYNEQFF
clone_size: few; v_call: TRBV12-3/TRBV12-4; d_call: -; j_call: TRBJ2-3; cdr3_nt: TGTGCCAGCAGTCCAACCGGGACTCTTGGCACAGATACGCAGTATTTT; cdr3_aa: CASSPTGTLGTDTQYF
clone_size: -; v_call: TRBV29-1; d_call: -; j_call: TRBJ2-7; cdr3_nt: TGCAGCGCCGACAACGGCTACGAGCAGTACTTC; cdr3_aa: CSADNGYEQYF